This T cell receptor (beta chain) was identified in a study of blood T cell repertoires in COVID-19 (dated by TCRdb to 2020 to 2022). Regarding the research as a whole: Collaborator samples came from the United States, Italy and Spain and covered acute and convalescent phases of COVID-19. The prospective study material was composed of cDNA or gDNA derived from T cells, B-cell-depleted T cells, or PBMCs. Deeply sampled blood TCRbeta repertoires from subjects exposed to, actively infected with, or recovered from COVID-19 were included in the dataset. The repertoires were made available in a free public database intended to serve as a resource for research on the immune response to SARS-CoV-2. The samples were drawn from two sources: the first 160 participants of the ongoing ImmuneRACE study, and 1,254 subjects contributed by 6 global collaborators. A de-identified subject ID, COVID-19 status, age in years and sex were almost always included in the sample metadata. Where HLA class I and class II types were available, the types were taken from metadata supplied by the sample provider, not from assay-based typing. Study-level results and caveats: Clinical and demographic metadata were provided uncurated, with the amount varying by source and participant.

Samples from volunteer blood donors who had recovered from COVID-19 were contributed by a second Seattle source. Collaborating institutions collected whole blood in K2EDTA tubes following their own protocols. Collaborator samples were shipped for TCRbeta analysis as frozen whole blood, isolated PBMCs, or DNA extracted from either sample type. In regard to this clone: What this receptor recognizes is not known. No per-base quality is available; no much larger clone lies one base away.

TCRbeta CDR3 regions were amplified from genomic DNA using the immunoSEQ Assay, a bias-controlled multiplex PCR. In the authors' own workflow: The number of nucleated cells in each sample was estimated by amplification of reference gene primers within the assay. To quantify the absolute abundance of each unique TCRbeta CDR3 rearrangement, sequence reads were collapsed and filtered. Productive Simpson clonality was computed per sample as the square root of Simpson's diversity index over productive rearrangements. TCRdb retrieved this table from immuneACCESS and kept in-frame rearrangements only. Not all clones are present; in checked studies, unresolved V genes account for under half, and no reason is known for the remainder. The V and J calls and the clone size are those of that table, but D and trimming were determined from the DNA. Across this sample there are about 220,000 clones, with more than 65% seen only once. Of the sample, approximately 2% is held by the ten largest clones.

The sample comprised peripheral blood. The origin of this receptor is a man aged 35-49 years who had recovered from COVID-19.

The sequenced DNA is TGTGCCAGCAGTGAATCATACTATGGCTACACCTTC. Translated, this gives CASSESYYGYTF. The chain was built from TRBV2 and TRBJ1-2, with no D gene named confidently. Trimming removed 2 bases from V and 3 bases from J, leaving 4 bases between the germline ends. CDR1 and CDR2 are read off the germline V gene as SNHLY and FYNNEI. From cysteine to phenylalanine, the CDR3 is 12 amino acids long. Here the CDR3 DNA is all that survives: 36 bases in frame from base 1.